This is a list of T cell receptor beta chains from one sample in a study of radiation and T cells in renal cell carcinoma. Sequenced by immunoSEQ multiplex PCR; TCRdb stores in-frame clones only, minus some. The sample includes some 150,000 clones, less than 90% of them seen just once. Sequencing used blood, obtained from a patient whose treatment included radiotherapy and nephrectomy. Receptor source: a woman between 45 and 65 years old with renal cell carcinoma. The conserved cysteine and the conserved F or W are not part of the CDR3 here.

j_call v_call cdr3_aa
TRBJ1-2 TRBV7-6 ASSLSPGQGAQGYT
TRBJ2-5 TRBV6-5 ASSRRDSQETQY
TRBJ2-2 TRBV7-9 ASSLGSGQGNTGELF
TRBJ2-7 TRBV4-3 ASSPLLAGAYEQY
TRBJ2-7 TRBV6-5 ASSYSNRGPYEQY
TRBJ2-1 TRBV5-4 ASSLWGLGGPAHEQF
TRBJ2-1 TRBV5-6 ASSLGWEQF
TRBJ1-3 TRBV30 AWSVRSGQGRSTIY
TRBJ2-7 TRBV5-6 ASSRDRGYSYEQY
TRBJ1-5 TRBV6-5 ASNLQGSNQPQH
TRBJ1-1 TRBV7-2 ASSYRAISNTEAF
TRBJ2-5 TRBV29-1 SVDGVQETQY
TRBJ2-5 TRBV5-1 ASSPSVGGLETQY
TRBJ1-6 TRBV27 ASSPAGTAPNSPLH
TRBJ1-5 TRBV5-1 ASSPDWGNQPQH